Presented here are 4 T cell receptor beta chains from one specimen sequenced in a study of cytomegalovirus exposure and HLA in healthy donors. Primers: 60 Vbeta forward and 13 Jbeta reverse. The repertoire was sequenced with immunoSEQ multiplex PCR; TCRdb's copy has only in-frame clones and lacks some. The table shows about 130,000 clones, with around 83% occurring only once. Input material: PBMCs. These receptors came from a middle-aged man in good health and CMV-seronegative.

V is TRBV2 and J is TRBJ1-1; the match to TRBD1 covers 8 bases. The junction had 8 bases not matched to a gene; V was cut back by 8 bases and J by 3 bases. This CDR3 region has 14 residues. The germline V gene has CDR1 SNHLY and CDR2 FYNNEI. The CDR3 reads CASGTGPWYTEAFF. CDR3 bases: TGTGCCAGCGGGACAGGCCCATGGTACACTGAAGCTTTCTTT.

The rearrangement joins TRBV29-1 to TRBJ1-1; a possible D gene is TRBD1 (5 bases). Germline V gives CDR1 SQVTM, CDR2 ANQGSEA. The CDR3 is 11 amino acids. Trimming removed 6 bases from V and 5 bases from J, with 10 bases in between. CDR3 bases: TGCAGCGTCAGCGGGGGAACTGAAGCTTTCTTT. Its protein product is CSVSGGTEAFF.

As to this clone: One junction end disagrees with the germline gene, perhaps due to a read error. The chain has TRBV7-7 and TRBJ1-1; 9 nucleotides agree with TRBD1. The germline CDR1 and CDR2 sequences are SSHAT and FNYEAQ (reference sequence). The CDR3 has 15 residues. The CDR3 region is CASSPLQGANTEAFF. The CDR3 bases are TGTGCTAGCAGCCCGCTACAGGGGGCAAACACTGAAGCTTTCTTT.

The count of this clone is one. V usage is TRBV2 and J usage is TRBJ2-5; 7 nucleotides agree with TRBD2. The CDR3 totals 14 residues. Germline V gene data show CDR1 as SNHLY and CDR2 as FYNNEI. V shed 7 bases, J shed 6 bases, and the junction held 11 bases outside the gene matches. In DNA form, the CDR3 reads TGTGCCAGCACGGATGTAGCGGGCGCACAGACCCAGTACTTC. Encoded protein: CASTDVAGAQTQYF.